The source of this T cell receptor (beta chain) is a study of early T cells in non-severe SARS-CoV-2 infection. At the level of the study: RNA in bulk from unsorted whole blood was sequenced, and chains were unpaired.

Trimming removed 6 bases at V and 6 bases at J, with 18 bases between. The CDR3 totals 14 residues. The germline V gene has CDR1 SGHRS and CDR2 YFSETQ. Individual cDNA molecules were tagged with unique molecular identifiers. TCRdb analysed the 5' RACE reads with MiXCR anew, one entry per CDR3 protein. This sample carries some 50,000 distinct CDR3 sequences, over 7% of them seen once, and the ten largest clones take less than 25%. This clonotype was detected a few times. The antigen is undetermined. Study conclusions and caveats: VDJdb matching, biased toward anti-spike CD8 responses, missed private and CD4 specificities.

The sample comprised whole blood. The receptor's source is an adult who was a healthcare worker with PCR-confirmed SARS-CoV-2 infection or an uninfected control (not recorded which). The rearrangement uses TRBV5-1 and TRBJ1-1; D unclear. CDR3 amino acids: CASNLTPEGSEAFF. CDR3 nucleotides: TGCGCCAGCAACCTGACTCCGGAGGGTTCTGAAGCTTTCTTT. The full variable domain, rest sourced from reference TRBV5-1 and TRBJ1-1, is KAGVTQTPRYLIKTRGQQVTLSCSPISGHRSVSWYQQTPGQGLQFLFEYFSETQRNKGNFPGRFSGRQFSNSRSEMNVSTLELGDSALYLCASNLTPEGSEAFFGQGTRLTVV.